Below are 32 T cell receptor beta chains sequenced from a single sample in a study of cytomegalovirus exposure and HLA in healthy donors. This PCR relied on a set of 60 Vbeta primers and 13 Jbeta primers. TCRdb's copy holds only in-frame clones and misses some; the assay was immunoSEQ multiplex PCR. The profile shows around 150,000 clones, approximately 80% of them singletons. Sequences were obtained from PBMCs. These receptors were obtained from a male donor in good health and CMV-seronegative.

The J gene is TRBJ1-4, the V gene TRBV7-9; TRBD1 might be the D (6 bases). The CDR3 covers 16 residues. V shed 4 bases and J shed 0 bases, with 12 bases lying between them. Germline V gene lookup returns CDR1 SEHNR and CDR2 FQNEAQ (reference sequence). CDR3 DNA: TGTGCCAGCAGCTGGACAGACTTCGCAACTAATGAAAAACTGTTTTTT. This sequence encodes CASSWTDFATNEKLFF.

The rearrangement uses TRBV5-1 and TRBJ2-5, with D unclear. The CDR3 sequence is 15 residues long. In germline, CDR1 is SGHRS, CDR2 YFSETQ. Trimming left V 3 bases short and J 0 bases short, with 12 bases between. The CDR3 DNA is TGCGCCAGCAGCTGGGCCACTCAGTACCAAGAGACCCAGTACTTC. Translating gives CASSWATQYQETQYF.

V gene TRBV1 combines with J gene TRBJ2-3; TRBD2 is the table's D call, not checked against the DNA. TRBV1 is reported as a pseudogene. The CDR3 consists of 16 residues. The CDR3, as DNA: TGCACCAGCAGCAACGTCCGGGGGTCCGCGGGAGATACGCAGTATTTT. It is translated as CTSSNVRGSAGDTQYF.

The genes are TRBV21-1 and TRBJ2-3; TRBD2 is the table's D call, not checked against the DNA. TRBV21-1 is shown as a pseudogene. The CDR3 is 19 amino acids. The CDR3 here is CASSKCGDPVSGGTDTQYF. For the CDR3, the DNA is TGTGCCAGCAGCAAATGCGGGGACCCGGTCTCGGGGGGCACAGATACGCAGTATTTT.

The rearrangement joins TRBV6-6 to TRBJ1-5; 8 nucleotides match TRBD1. Germline assignment: CDR1 MNHNY and CDR2 SVGAGI (reference sequence). With V trimmed by 4 bases and J by 4 bases, 3 bases remained unmatched. The CDR3 loop spans 14 amino acids. The CDR3 loop reads CASSWTGQNQPQHF. CDR3 coding DNA: TGTGCCAGCAGTTGGACAGGGCAGAATCAGCCCCAGCATTTT.

The CDR3 DNA reads TGTGCCTGGAAGCGGCAGGCTCTCTCTGGGGCCAACGTCCTGACTTTC. Translation: CAWKRQALSGANVLTF. The chain couples TRBV30 to TRBJ2-6, with a tentative D call TRBD2 (5 bases). Germline V lookup: CDR1 GTSNPN, CDR2 SVGIG (reference sequence). V was cut by 4 bases and J by 0 bases, with 13 bases left in between. There are 16 residues in the CDR3.

The V gene is TRBV2, the J gene TRBJ2-6, with 7 positions matching TRBD1. The CDR3 length is 16 residues. Germline values: CDR1 SNHLY, CDR2 FYNNEI. Trimming at V came to 6 bases and at J to 1 base, leaving 6 bases not matched to a gene. The CDR3 spells CASSWDSDSGANVLTF. CDR3 nucleotides: TGTGCCAGCAGCTGGGACAGCGATTCTGGGGCCAACGTCCTGACTTTC. Combining the CDR3 with reference TRBV2 and TRBJ2-6 gives the whole variable domain EPEVTQTPSHQVTQMGQEVILRCVPISNHLYFYWYRQILGQKVEFLVSFYNNEISEKSEIFDDQFSVERPDGSNFTLKIRSTKLEDSAMYFCASSWDSDSGANVLTFGAGSRLTVL.

The CDR3 DNA reads as TGTGCCAGCAGTTTTTTATCAGGGGGCGGCTATGGCTACACCTTC. Protein sequence: CASSFLSGGGYGYTF. The genes are TRBV28 and TRBJ1-2, with 8 bases identical to TRBD1. Germline V gene data show CDR1 as MDHEN and CDR2 as SYDVKM. The CDR3 consists of 15 residues. V lost 3 bases and J lost 4; bases outside the gene matches: 7.

The rearrangement joins TRBV10-2 to TRBJ1-1; no definite D call. V shed 0 bases and J shed 1 base, with 12 bases lying between them. Germline assignment: CDR1 WSHSY and CDR2 SAAADI. This CDR3 is built from 16 residues. In nucleotides, the CDR3 is TGCGCCAGCAGTGAGTCAGGGCCACGGGGGAACACTGAAGCTTTCTTT. Its translation is CASSESGPRGNTEAFF.

The gene calls are TRBV7-9 and TRBJ2-1, with a tentative D call TRBD2 (5 bases). This CDR3 contains 15 residues. Germline lookup yields CDR1 SEHNR and CDR2 FQNEAQ (reference sequence). V shed 1 base and J shed 1 base, with 8 bases lying between them. The CDR3 coding sequence is TGTGCCAGCAGCTTAGGGAGCGGATCCTACAATGAGCAGTTCTTC. The encoded protein is CASSLGSGSYNEQFF.

V is TRBV30 and J is TRBJ1-4; a possible D gene is TRBD1 (5 bases). Germline lookup yields CDR1 GTSNPN and CDR2 SVGIG (reference sequence). The CDR3 totals 16 residues. The V end was cut by 2 bases, the J end by 0 bases, with 13 bases between. CDR3 DNA sequence: TGTGCCTGGAGTCCCAAGGGGTTTGCAACTAATGAAAAACTGTTTTTT. Translating gives CAWSPKGFATNEKLFF.

Turning to this clone: Relative to the germline gene, one junction end is altered; a read error may explain this. The rearrangement links TRBV7-9 to TRBJ2-1; TRBD1 matches at 12 bases. This CDR3 has 17 amino acids. In germline, CDR1 is SEHNR, CDR2 FQNEAQ (reference sequence). As DNA, the CDR3 is TGTTCCAGCAGCTTCGGGACAGGGGGCTCCTCATGGAATGAGCAGTTCTTC. Protein sequence: CSSSFGTGGSSWNEQFF.

The chain is built from TRBV7-2 and TRBJ2-1, with D possibly matching TRBD2 (6 bases). Trimming removed 3 bases from V and 7 bases from J, with 16 bases in between. Germline CDR1 SGHTA, CDR2 FQGNSA. This CDR3 is built from 15 residues. The CDR3 loop is CASSLVASVGNEQFF. In DNA form, the CDR3 reads TGTGCCAGCAGCTTGGTGGCTAGCGTCGGGAATGAGCAGTTCTTC.

In DNA, the CDR3 is TGTGCCAGCAGCTTCTCCACTAGCGGGAGTCAAGAGACCCAGTACTTC. It specifies CASSFSTSGSQETQYF. The V and J genes are TRBV7-9 and TRBJ2-5, with TRBD2 identical over 11 bases. This CDR3 spans 16 amino acids. V was pared by 3 bases and J by 2 bases, with 5 bases of the junction left unmatched. Germline-derived CDR1 and CDR2 are SEHNR and FQNEAQ (reference sequence).

Concerning this clone: Additional DNA sequences in this sample encode the identical CDR3. This sequence joins TRBV10-3 and TRBJ1-5, with D perhaps TRBD1 (6 bases). V was trimmed by 6 bases and J by 4 bases, leaving 13 bases between them. Germline V gene lookup returns CDR1 ENHRY and CDR2 SYGVKD. The CDR3 extends over 14 amino acids. The CDR3 here is CAISPQGPNQPQHF. The CDR3 bases are TGTGCCATCAGCCCACAGGGCCCTAATCAGCCCCAGCATTTT.

The chain carries TRBV27 and TRBJ2-1; maybe TRBD2 (5 bases). The CDR3 has 14 residues. The V gene lost 7 bases and the J gene lost 3 bases, with 13 bases spanning the gap. In germline, CDR1 is MNHEY, CDR2 SMNVEV (reference sequence). The CDR3 DNA follows: TGTGCCAGCAAGTTCCAGCGGAGCTACAATGAGCAGTTCTTC. This sequence encodes CASKFQRSYNEQFF.

Details on this clone: One end of the junction fails to match germline, which may point to a read error. The sample carries other DNA sequences with the same CDR3. The chain carries TRBV19 and TRBJ2-1; 7 bases are shared with TRBD2. Per the germline V gene, CDR1 is LNHDA and CDR2 is SQIVND (reference sequence). The CDR3 spans 16 residues. The CDR3 DNA reads as TGCGCCAGTACAAGGATGATTGGGAGGGCCGACAATGAGCAGTTCTTC. It is translated as CASTRMIGRADNEQFF.

This chain uses TRBV10-3 with TRBJ2-5; perhaps TRBD1 as D (5 bases). This CDR3 is built from 14 residues. Germline lookup yields CDR1 ENHRY and CDR2 SYGVKD. V was shortened by 3 bases and J by 3 bases, with 11 bases between the two germline ends. CDR3 nucleotide sequence: TGTGCCATCAGTGAAACACAGGACAAAGAGACCCAGTACTTC. Translation gives CAISETQDKETQYF.

The chain carries TRBV28 and TRBJ1-5, with D perhaps TRBD1 (6 bases). V dropped 3 bases and J dropped 6 bases, with 6 bases sitting between them. CDR3 length equals 12 residues. The germline CDR1 and CDR2 sequences are MDHEN and SYDVKM. CDR3 protein: CASSLDSQPQHF. CDR3 coding DNA: TGTGCCAGCAGTTTGGACAGTCAGCCCCAGCATTTT.

The chain recombines TRBV2 with TRBJ2-5, with 8 bases matching TRBD2. CDR1 and CDR2 (germline): SNHLY, FYNNEI. The CDR3 extends over 15 amino acids. V lost 5 bases to trimming and J lost 1 base; unmatched junction nucleotides: 6. The CDR3 protein is CASSLPSGLQETQYF. CDR3 nucleotide sequence: TGTGCCAGCAGTCTTCCTAGCGGGCTCCAAGAGACCCAGTACTTC.

The chain links TRBV5-6 to TRBJ1-1; D is perhaps TRBD1 (5 bases). Germline values: CDR1 SGHDT, CDR2 YYEEEE. The CDR3 has 15 residues. V shed 4 bases and J shed 7 bases, with 20 bases lying between them. The chain's CDR3 is CASSQKGRIQGEAFF. As DNA, the CDR3 is TGTGCCAGCAGCCAGAAGGGGAGGATTCAGGGTGAAGCTTTCTTT.

Here the CDR3 DNA reads TGCGCCAGCAGCCAGGAAATCAGGGATAATTCACCCCTCCACTTT. Its translation: CASSQEIRDNSPLHF. This chain connects TRBV4-1 to TRBJ1-6; D might be TRBD1 (5 bases). Trimming shortened V by 3 bases and J by 5 bases, and 11 bases separated the two germline ends. The CDR3 contains 15 residues. Germline assignment: CDR1 MGHRA and CDR2 YSYEKL.

The CDR3 sequence is CASTARRASGNTIYF. In nucleotides, the CDR3 is TGTGCCAGTACTGCACGCAGGGCCTCTGGAAACACCATATATTTT. V and J are TRBV2 and TRBJ1-3, with a possible D match to TRBD1 (5 bases). Trimming stripped 9 bases from V and 0 bases from J, with 15 bases between. This CDR3 is built from 15 residues. From germline, CDR1 is SNHLY and CDR2 FYNNEI.

The rearrangement uses TRBV5-1 and TRBJ1-2, with D possibly TRBD1 on 5 matching bases. CDR1 SGHRS and CDR2 YFSETQ come from the germline V gene. V was trimmed by 4 bases and J by 10 bases, leaving 14 bases between them. The CDR3 runs to 12 residues. The CDR3 DNA follows: TGCGCCAGCAGCCCAAATCGGGACTTCTACACCTTC. It translates to CASSPNRDFYTF.

The V and J genes are TRBV30 and TRBJ1-6; D remains ambiguous. The CDR3 sequence is 13 residues long. V shed 4 bases and J shed 5 bases, with 9 bases lying between them. Per the germline V gene, CDR1 is GTSNPN and CDR2 is SVGIG (reference sequence). Here the CDR3 DNA reads TGTGCCTGGAATGCAGGCCATAATTCACCCCTCCACTTT. It translates to CAWNAGHNSPLHF. The complete variable domain, with remaining parts taken from reference TRBV30 and TRBJ1-6, reads SQTIHQWPATLVQPVGSPLSLECTVEGTSNPNLYWYRQAAGRGLQLLFYSVGIGQISSEVPQNLSASRPQDRQFILSSKKLLLSDSGFYLCAWNAGHNSPLHFGNGTRLTVT.

The chain recombines TRBV9 with TRBJ1-1; 8 bases match TRBD1. V lost 2 bases, J lost 2 bases, and 2 bases stayed unmatched. The germline gives CDR1 SGDLS, CDR2 YYNGEE. CDR3 length: 14 amino acids. The CDR3 protein is CASSVTGDNTEAFF. The CDR3 DNA reads as TGTGCCAGCAGCGTGACAGGGGATAACACTGAAGCTTTCTTT.

The V call is TRBV5-1, the J call TRBJ2-5; perhaps TRBD1 as D (6 bases). Gene TRBJ2-7 matches the end of the DNA better, so the J call may be wrong. The CDR3 contains 14 residues. Germline V lookup: CDR1 SGHRS, CDR2 YFSETQ. The CDR3 sequence: CASRRAKGGYEQYF. DNA for the CDR3: TGCGCCAGCAGGCGCGCCAAAGGGGGTTACGAGCAGTACTTC.

Only a few counts were recorded for this clone. V and J are TRBV7-9 and TRBJ2-7, with 10 bases that match TRBD1. CDR1 and CDR2 (germline): SEHNR, FQNEAQ (reference sequence). CDR3 length equals 15 residues. V gave up 3 bases and J gave up 0 bases; unmatched junction bases: 2. CDR3 bases: TGTGCCAGCAGCTTGGGACAGGGGCCCTCCTACGAGCAGTACTTC. Translating it yields CASSLGQGPSYEQYF.

This chain connects TRBV27 to TRBJ2-2, with 7 bases lining up with TRBD1. The V segment lost 5 bases and the J segment 6 bases; nucleotides outside the gene matches: 12. CDR1 MNHEY and CDR2 SMNVEV come from the germline V gene (reference sequence). The CDR3 has 16 residues. CDR3 amino acids: CASSRQGDFPAGELFF. Written as DNA, the CDR3 is TGTGCCAGCAGTAGACAGGGTGACTTTCCGGCCGGGGAGCTGTTTTTT.

The DNA of the CDR3 is TGTGCCAGCAGCTATAGCGGGAGGAGGGACTACGAGCAGTACTTC. Its protein product is CASSYSGRRDYEQYF. V gene TRBV7-9 combines with J gene TRBJ2-7, with 10 bases that match TRBD2. The CDR3 contains 15 residues. With 4 bases clipped from V and 3 bases from J, the junction kept 6 bases outside the gene matches. The V gene's germline CDR1 is SEHNR and CDR2 FQNEAQ (reference sequence).

The V and J genes are TRBV5-8 and TRBJ2-1; 10 bases align to TRBD2. After removal of 1 base from V and 8 bases from J, the junction contained 15 bases not matched to a gene. Germline V gives CDR1 SGHTS, CDR2 YDEGEE. The CDR3 runs to 18 residues. The CDR3: CASSLPSGSGSRVDEQFF. The CDR3 coding sequence is TGTGCCAGCAGCTTGCCTAGCGGGAGTGGGTCGAGGGTCGATGAGCAGTTCTTC.

The chain carries TRBV5-3 and TRBJ2-7; TRBD2 agrees at 8 bases. TRBV5-3 counts as an open reading frame of uncertain function. There are 16 residues in the CDR3. With 4 bases clipped from V and 3 bases from J, the junction kept 12 bases outside the gene matches. The CDR3: CARSRQAGGKSYEQYF. The CDR3 region has the DNA TGTGCCAGAAGCCGTCAGGCGGGGGGAAAGAGCTACGAGCAGTACTTC.